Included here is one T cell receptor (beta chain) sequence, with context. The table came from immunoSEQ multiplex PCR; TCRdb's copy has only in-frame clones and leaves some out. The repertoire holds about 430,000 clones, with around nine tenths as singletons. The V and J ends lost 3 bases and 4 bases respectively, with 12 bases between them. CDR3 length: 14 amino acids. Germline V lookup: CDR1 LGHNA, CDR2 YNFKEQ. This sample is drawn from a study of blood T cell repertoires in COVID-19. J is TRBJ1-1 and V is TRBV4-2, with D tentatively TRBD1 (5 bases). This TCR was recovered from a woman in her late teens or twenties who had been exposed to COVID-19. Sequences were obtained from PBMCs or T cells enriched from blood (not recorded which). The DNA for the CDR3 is TGTGCCAGCAGCCACCCCATGGGGGGCACTGAAGCTTTCTTT. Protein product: CASSHPMGGTEAFF.